This passage covers 27 T cell receptor beta chains from one sample sequenced in a study of shared T cell receptors in the human thymus. Repertoires were generated with immunoSEQ multiplex PCR, while TCRdb's copy carries only in-frame clones and drops some. Among roughly 710,000 clones, 80% to 90% were seen once, and the ten largest hold around 0.01%. The sample was also linked to a second study, of human thymus T cells.

The sequenced material came from thymocytes. Source of these receptors: a girl under three years old with a congenital heart defect.

There are a few counts of this clone. V gene TRBV2 combines with J gene TRBJ2-1, with a tentative D call TRBD1 (6 bases). V was pared by 1 base and J by 2 bases, with 6 bases between. The germline CDR1 and CDR2 sequences are SNHLY and FYNNEI. CDR3 length: 14 amino acids. CDR3: CASSEGGPYNEQFF. As DNA, the CDR3 is TGTGCCAGCAGTGAAGGGGGGCCCTACAATGAGCAGTTCTTC.

The chain joins TRBV9 to TRBJ2-4; TRBD2 matches at 10 bases. J was trimmed by 12 bases and V by 0 bases; bases with no gene match: 6. This CDR3 comprises 14 residues. Germline-derived CDR1 and CDR2 are SGDLS and YYNGEE. The CDR3 DNA reads as TGTGCCAGCAGCGTAGAAGGACTAGCGGCCGCTCAGTACTTC. Protein: CASSVEGLAAAQYF. The whole variable domain, remainder taken from reference TRBV9 and TRBJ2-4, is DSGVTQTPKHLITATGQRVTLRCSPRSGDLSVYWYQQSLDQGLQFLIQYYNGEERAKGNILERFSAQQFPDLHSELNLSSLELGDSALYFCASSVEGLAAAQYFGAGTRLSVL.

This CDR3 reads CASSLGLGGIKCNEQFF. The CDR3 region has the DNA TGTGCCAGCAGCTTAGGTCTAGGCGGGATTAAGTGCAATGAGCAGTTCTTC. This chain joins TRBV7-8 and TRBJ2-1, with D possibly TRBD2 on 6 matching bases. The V gene's germline CDR1 is SGHVS and CDR2 FQNEAQ. The V gene lost 1 base and the J gene lost 6 bases, with 19 bases spanning the gap. This CDR3 region has 17 residues.

The genes are TRBV11-2 and TRBJ1-2, with 8 bases identical to TRBD1. Germline V gives CDR1 SGHAT, CDR2 FQNNGV. V dropped 4 bases and J dropped 8; count of bases not matched to a gene: 9. This CDR3 contains 14 residues. The CDR3 loop is CASSWTGRGSGYTF. CDR3 coding DNA: TGTGCCAGCAGCTGGACAGGGAGAGGGAGCGGCTACACCTTC. Using reference TRBV11-2 and TRBJ1-2 for the parts outside the CDR3, the full variable domain is EAGVAQSPRYKIIEKRQSVAFWCNPISGHATLYWYQQILGQGPKLLIQFQNNGVVDDSQLPKDRFSAERLKGVDSTLKIQPAKLEDSAVYLCASSWTGRGSGYTFGSGTRLTVV.

The chain joins TRBV7-6 to TRBJ2-4, with a possible D match to TRBD1 (6 bases). Germline CDR1 reads SGHVS; CDR2 reads FNYEAQ. Trimming removed 5 bases at V and 5 bases at J, with 22 bases between. The CDR3 length is 17 residues. The chain's CDR3 is CASSPKPPQGPQNIQYF. The CDR3 nucleotides are TGTGCCAGCAGCCCAAAACCCCCCCAGGGGCCCCAAAACATTCAGTACTTC. The variable domain in full, completed from reference TRBV7-6 and TRBJ2-4, reads GAGVSQSPRYKVTKRGQDVALRCDPISGHVSLYWYRQALGQGPEFLTYFNYEAQQDKSGLPNDRFSAERPEGSISTLTIQRTEQRDSAMYRCASSPKPPQGPQNIQYFGAGTRLSVL.

The J gene is TRBJ1-1, the V gene TRBV29-1; D call uncertain. The CDR3 sequence is 11 residues long. V dropped 0 bases and J dropped 8 bases, with 7 bases sitting between them. In germline, CDR1 is SQVTM, CDR2 ANQGSEA. For the CDR3, the DNA is TGCAGCGTTGAAGATACCGGGGAAGCTTTCTTT. Translated: CSVEDTGEAFF.

The chain is built from TRBV9 and TRBJ1-5; possible D gene TRBD1, 5 bases. The germline V gene has CDR1 SGDLS and CDR2 YYNGEE. V was pared by 7 bases and J by 8 bases, with 22 bases between. CDR3 length equals 15 residues. The CDR3 reads CASGPGGGEPEPQHF. CDR3 DNA sequence: TGTGCCAGCGGACCAGGTGGGGGGGAACCTGAGCCCCAGCATTTT.

The genes are TRBV15 and TRBJ1-2; D is perhaps TRBD1 (6 bases). This CDR3 region has 17 residues. Between the trimmed V and J ends, which lost 7 bases and 7 bases, there was a span of 28 bases. In germline, CDR1 is LNHNV, CDR2 YYDKDF (reference sequence). The CDR3 DNA reads TGTGCCACCACCACGTTGGGTTGGGGGCCTGCCCGGGGTGGCTACACCTTC. Its protein product is CATTTLGWGPARGGYTF.

The chain uses TRBV7-9 and TRBJ1-5; D gene uncertain. This CDR3 contains 19 residues. The V and J ends lost 4 bases and 2 bases respectively, with 24 bases between them. Germline CDR1 and CDR2: SEHNR and FQNEAQ (reference sequence). The chain's CDR3 is CASSWFHGQPGNCNQPQHF. CDR3 DNA: TGTGCCAGCAGCTGGTTCCACGGTCAGCCGGGGAATTGCAATCAGCCCCAGCATTTT. Complete variable domain (other parts from reference TRBV7-9 and TRBJ1-5): DTGVSQNPRHKITKRGQNVTFRCDPISEHNRLYWYRQTLGQGPEFLTYFQNEAQLEKSRLLSDRFSAERPKGSFSTLEIQRTEQGDSAMYLCASSWFHGQPGNCNQPQHFGDGTRLSIL.

This clone was seen only once. The V gene is TRBV7-9, the J gene TRBJ2-7; D may be TRBD1 (6 bases). This CDR3 contains 15 residues. V lost 7 bases to trimming and J lost 2 bases, with 18 bases between them. Per the germline V gene, CDR1 is SEHNR and CDR2 is FQNEAQ (reference sequence). The CDR3: CASTQPGRGAYEQYF. The CDR3 DNA is TGTGCCAGCACCCAGCCGGGCAGGGGAGCCTACGAGCAGTACTTC.

As DNA, the CDR3 is TGTGCCAGTAGTATAGACTACAGGGGCACCGATAATCAGCCCCAGCATTTT. This sequence encodes CASSIDYRGTDNQPQHF. The genes are TRBV19 and TRBJ1-5; 7 bases align to TRBD1. CDR3 size: 17 residues. Germline CDR1 reads LNHDA; CDR2 reads SQIVND (reference sequence). Trimming cost V 0 bases and J 4 bases; bases outside gene matches: 9.

Of note for this clone: The same CDR3 is also encoded by other DNA sequences in this sample. The chain combines TRBV9 with TRBJ2-7; TRBD1 matches at 7 bases. CDR3 length: 14 residues. CDR1 and CDR2 (germline): SGDLS, YYNGEE. V shed 0 bases and J 3 bases; nucleotides not matched to a gene: 3. The CDR3 bases are TGTGCCAGCAGCGTAGGGACAGGATTCTACGAGCAGTACTTC. Translated, it gives CASSVGTGFYEQYF.

This chain connects TRBV27 to TRBJ1-1, with TRBD1 as a possible D gene (5 bases). This CDR3 contains 13 residues. Germline CDR1 MNHEY, CDR2 SMNVEV (reference sequence). Trimming took 2 bases from V and 4 from J, leaving 8 bases between them. The DNA for the CDR3 is TGTGCCAGCAGTTTAAGGGGAAGCACTGAAGCTTTCTTT. This sequence encodes CASSLRGSTEAFF.

J is TRBJ2-1 and V is TRBV7-8, with 10 bases matching TRBD2. CDR3 length: 17 residues. J lost 4 bases, V lost 1 base, and 7 bases had no gene match. Germline V gene sequence: CDR1 SGHVS, CDR2 FQNEAQ. The CDR3 reads CASSLGLAGGQYNEQFF. CDR3 bases: TGTGCCAGCAGCTTAGGGTTAGCGGGGGGACAATACAATGAGCAGTTCTTC.

V gene TRBV4-3 combines with J gene TRBJ2-7; 10 bases fit TRBD2. V lost 3 bases to trimming and J lost 4 bases; unmatched junction nucleotides: 6. Germline CDR1 is LGHNA and CDR2 is YSLEER. CDR3 length: 15 amino acids. CDR3 DNA sequence: TGCGCCAGCAGCCATCTAGCGGGGGCCAGGTACGAGCAGTACTTC. This codes for CASSHLAGARYEQYF.

The V and J genes are TRBV14 and TRBJ1-1; 8 nucleotides align to TRBD1. V dropped 6 bases and J dropped 3; count of bases not matched to a gene: 6. CDR1 SGHDN and CDR2 FVKESK come from the germline V gene. The CDR3 consists of 14 residues. In DNA form, the CDR3 reads TGTGCCAGCAGTCAGGGGGCGCCGGACACTGAAGCTTTCTTT. It encodes CASSQGAPDTEAFF.

For the CDR3, the DNA is TGTGCCAGCAGAGGGGGTAGGGGTCTGGGTGGCTACACCTTC. Residues: CASRGGRGLGGYTF. The chain joins TRBV27 to TRBJ1-2; D may be TRBD1 (6 bases). The CDR3 is 14 residues long. V was trimmed by 6 bases and J by 7 bases, leaving 18 bases between them. Germline values: CDR1 MNHEY, CDR2 SMNVEV (reference sequence).

This clone was detected a few times. The J gene is TRBJ1-1, the V gene TRBV5-6; weak D call: TRBD1 (6 bases). The CDR3 runs 19 residues. Germline lookup yields CDR1 SGHDT and CDR2 YYEEEE. V lost 3 bases to trimming and J lost 2 bases, with 26 bases between them. CDR3 residues: CASSYNRGAGGRRNTEAFF. The CDR3 bases are TGTGCCAGCAGCTACAACCGCGGGGCGGGGGGCCGGCGAAACACTGAAGCTTTCTTT.

The CDR3 is CASRPLPHGENSNQPQHF. The CDR3 region has the DNA TGTGCCAGCAGACCCCTCCCACACGGAGAGAATAGCAATCAGCCCCAGCATTTT. This rearrangement joins TRBV28 to TRBJ1-5; D gene uncertain. The CDR3 covers 18 residues. Germline CDR1 is MDHEN and CDR2 is SYDVKM. V dropped 6 bases and J dropped 0 bases, with 21 bases sitting between them.

This chain connects TRBV4-1 to TRBJ1-2, with 7 bases that match TRBD1. CDR1 is MGHRA, CDR2 YSYEKL, per germline. The CDR3 sequence is 14 residues long. J was trimmed by 8 bases and V by 8 bases; bases with no gene match: 14. In DNA, the CDR3 is TGCGCCAGCGCCATACGCCAGGGGGACGGCGGCTACACCTTC. Protein sequence: CASAIRQGDGGYTF.

The chain recombines TRBV13 with TRBJ1-2; D call uncertain. V lost 0 bases and J lost 4, with 21 bases in between. The germline CDR1 and CDR2 sequences are PRHDT and FYEKMQ (reference sequence). The CDR3 is made up of 18 amino acids. As DNA, the CDR3 is TGTGCCAGCAGCTTAGGCCTAGGCGGCAGCACTCTGGCCTATGGCTACACCTTC. It is translated as CASSLGLGGSTLAYGYTF.

This chain connects TRBV18 to TRBJ1-1; TRBD1 aligns across 7 bases. Germline CDR1 KGHSH, CDR2 LQKENI. Trimming removed 2 bases from V and 6 bases from J; junction bases left unmatched: 12. The CDR3 sequence is 16 residues long. This CDR3 reads CASSPDRVEGGSEAFF. CDR3 DNA sequence: TGTGCCAGCTCACCAGACAGGGTCGAGGGTGGGTCTGAAGCTTTCTTT.

About this clone itself: An end of the junction does not agree with germline; a read error may underlie this. In nucleotides, the CDR3 is TGTGCTAGCAGCTTAGTTTGGGGCAGTAACTATGGCTACACCTTC. Its protein product is CASSLVWGSNYGYTF. The rearrangement uses TRBV7-7 and TRBJ1-2; D is perhaps TRBD1 (5 bases). The germline CDR1 and CDR2 sequences are SSHAT and FNYEAQ (reference sequence). The CDR3 runs to 15 residues.

This clone was recorded a few times. V gene TRBV14 combines with J gene TRBJ1-2; D is perhaps TRBD1 (6 bases). The germline CDR1 and CDR2 sequences are SGHDN and FVKESK. V lost 5 bases to trimming and J lost 0 bases, with 10 bases between them. The CDR3 spans 14 residues. The CDR3 spells CASSTDRANYGYTF. The CDR3 DNA reads TGTGCCAGCAGCACGGACAGAGCTAACTATGGCTACACCTTC.

The V gene is TRBV5-4, the J gene TRBJ2-3, with D unresolved. Trimming left V 0 bases short and J 8 bases short, with 7 bases between. This CDR3 is built from 12 residues. The V gene's germline CDR1 is SGHNT and CDR2 YYREEE (reference sequence). The CDR3 nucleotides read TGTGCCAGCAGCTTGGAGAGGAGTACGCAGTATTTT. Its translation: CASSLERSTQYF.

This clone has just one count. J is TRBJ1-2 and V is TRBV18; 8 bases are a match to TRBD1. CDR1 is KGHSH, CDR2 LQKENI, per germline. J was trimmed by 5 bases and V by 3 bases; bases with no gene match: 11. This CDR3 has 16 residues. The CDR3 DNA is TGTGCCAGCTCACCCTTACCGGACAGGGCGGAATATGGCTACACCTTC. This sequence encodes CASSPLPDRAEYGYTF.

The V gene is TRBV6-1, the J gene TRBJ1-5; TRBD1 matches at 8 bases. The CDR3 contains 14 residues. CDR1 MNHNS and CDR2 SASEGT come from the germline V gene. V gave up 4 bases and J gave up 6 bases; unmatched junction bases: 5. The CDR3 loop reads CASSGDRGSQPQHF. The CDR3 DNA is TGTGCCAGCAGTGGAGACAGGGGCAGTCAGCCCCAGCATTTT.